These 7 T cell receptor beta chains were sequenced from one sample in a study of T-cell reconstitution after alpha-beta-depleted transplantation in children (dated by TCRdb to 2015 to 2016). In the paper's terms, the treatment or condition label means: allogeneic hematopoietic cell transplantation with graft depleted of TCRalphabeta T cells and CD19 B cells. The library relied on PCR. TCRdb lists the instrument as Illumina HiSeq 2500. TCR library preparation used molecular barcoding, with unique molecular identifiers applied to normalize quantification of the TCRbeta repertoire. TCRdb reworked the public reads: Q25 trimming with fastp, MiXCR clone assembly, productive beta chains retained. Each CDR3 protein appears once, grouped with its most common genes and DNA. Within this sample are tens of thousands of distinct CDR3 sequences, with roughly 5.2% of them counted one time only. Of the sample, under 20% is held by the ten largest clones.

Sequenced material: PBMCs, mostly from graft donor cells, taken 180 days after TCRalphabeta/CD19-depleted stem cell transplant. Every receptor here comes from a boy less than two years old who had a stem cell transplant for acute myeloid leukemia, so the T cells may come from the graft donor.

The chain combines TRBV29-1 with TRBJ1-5; no firm D call. V lost 3 bases, J lost 4 bases, and 10 bases lay in between. The CDR3 is 13 amino acids. The germline gives CDR1 SQVTM, CDR2 ANQGSEA. DNA of the CDR3: TGCAGCGTTGAGAGAGTAACTAATCAGCCCCAGCATTTT. As protein: CSVERVTNQPQHF.

There are many counts of this clonotype. This CDR3 reads CASSPGPGQGYNEQFF. CDR3 in DNA: TGCGCCAGCAGCCCCGGACCGGGACAGGGATACAATGAGCAGTTCTTC. V and J are TRBV5-1 and TRBJ2-1; 9 bases map to TRBD1. Trimming cost V 4 bases and J 4 bases; bases outside gene matches: 9. CDR3 length: 16 residues. Germline assignment: CDR1 SGHRS and CDR2 YFSETQ. Full variable domain (remainder filled in from reference TRBV5-1 and TRBJ2-1): KAGVTQTPRYLIKTRGQQVTLSCSPISGHRSVSWYQQTPGQGLQFLFEYFSETQRNKGNFPGRFSGRQFSNSRSEMNVSTLELGDSALYLCASSPGPGQGYNEQFFGPGTRLTVL.

The V call is TRBV19, the J call TRBJ1-1; no definite D call. Germline V lookup: CDR1 LNHDA, CDR2 SQIVND (reference sequence). The CDR3 is 15 amino acids. The V end was cut by 2 bases, the J end by 3 bases, with 13 bases between. The CDR3: CASSILPIRDTEAFF. Written as DNA, the CDR3 is TGTGCCAGTAGTATACTACCAATCCGGGACACTGAAGCTTTCTTT. Full variable domain (rest looked up from reference TRBV19 and TRBJ1-1): DGGITQSPKYLFRKEGQNVTLSCEQNLNHDAMYWYRQDPGQGLRLIYYSQIVNDFQKGDIAEGYSVSREKKESFPLTVTSAQKNPTAFYLCASSILPIRDTEAFFGQGTRLTVV.

The sample holds many counts of this clonotype. This chain links TRBV25-1 with TRBJ1-1; 8 bases line up with TRBD1. J lost 4 bases, V lost 4 bases, and 5 bases had no gene match. There are 14 residues in the CDR3. Germline assignment: CDR1 MGHDK and CDR2 SYGVNS. The CDR3 loop reads CASSVRGLGTEAFF. The CDR3, as DNA: TGTGCCAGCAGTGTCAGGGGGCTAGGCACTGAAGCTTTCTTT.

This clonotype was counted at least ten times. The chain employs TRBV5-6 and TRBJ2-7; TRBD1 might be the D (6 bases). The V gene lost 1 base and the J gene lost 3 bases, with 11 bases spanning the gap. Germline V lookup: CDR1 SGHDT, CDR2 YYEEEE. The CDR3 length is 14 residues. This CDR3 is CASSLITGFYEQYF. CDR3 in DNA: TGTGCCAGCAGCTTGATAACAGGGTTCTACGAGCAGTACTTC.

This clonotype was detected ten times or more. V and J are TRBV10-3 and TRBJ2-7; TRBD2 agrees at 10 bases. This CDR3 comprises 16 residues. Germline trimming cut 1 base from V and 3 bases from J; bases unmatched to any gene: 6. The germline V gene has CDR1 ENHRY and CDR2 SYGVKD. CDR3 protein: CAISEYERGGLYEQYF. The CDR3 DNA reads TGTGCCATCAGTGAGTACGAGCGGGGGGGCCTCTACGAGCAGTACTTC.

In this sample, this clonotype turned up a few times. The chain uses TRBV19 and TRBJ2-7; D ambiguous. From germline, CDR1 is LNHDA and CDR2 SQIVND (reference sequence). With 4 bases removed from V and 2 bases from J, the gap between germline ends came to 18 bases. This CDR3 contains 16 residues. This CDR3 reads CASSKSLVSRAYEQYF. The CDR3 DNA reads TGTGCCAGTAGTAAGTCCCTGGTCTCCCGGGCCTACGAGCAGTACTTC.